The rows below give T cell receptor beta chains drawn from one sample of a study of cytomegalovirus exposure and HLA in healthy donors. Repertoires were generated with immunoSEQ multiplex PCR, while TCRdb's copy carries only in-frame clones and drops some. The sample has about 120,000 clones, around 89% seen once. What was sequenced was PBMCs. These receptors all come from a woman aged 25 to 39 in good health and CMV-seropositive. Both conserved end residues are part of each CDR3. D genes are given only for firm matches. Clone sizes are given selectively: once, few, many, or a class where the clone is expanded.

j_gene | d_gene | v_gene | abundance | CDR3aa | CDR3nt
TRBJ2-1 | . | TRBV6-6 | . | CASRFGQNYNEQFF | TGTGCCAGCAGATTCGGACAGAACTACAATGAGCAGTTCTTC
TRBJ2-7 | . | TRBV6-1 | . | CASSERGSNEQYF | TGTGCCAGCAGTGAACGGGGTTCTAACGAGCAGTACTTC
TRBJ2-7 | TRBD1 | TRBV5-1 | . | CASTIGQGAYEQYF | TGCGCCAGCACCATCGGACAGGGGGCGTACGAGCAGTACTTC
TRBJ1-1 | . | TRBV4-3 | . | CASSQQQNTEAFF | TGCGCCAGCAGCCAGCAACAGAACACTGAAGCTTTCTTT
TRBJ2-1 | TRBD2 | TRBV5-4 | . | CASSLTSGNLEQFF | TGTGCCAGCAGCCTCACTAGCGGGAATCTTGAGCAGTTCTTC
TRBJ2-7 | TRBD2 | TRBV13 | . | CASSASGTAYEQYF | TGTGCCAGCAGCGCGAGCGGGACCGCCTACGAGCAGTACTTC
TRBJ2-7 | TRBD1 | TRBV7-2 | once | CASSFGGTGRYEQYF | TGTGCCAGCAGCTTTGGCGGGACAGGTCGCTACGAGCAGTACTTC
TRBJ2-7 | . | TRBV5-6 | . | CASSLGRPGSGEQYF | TGTGCCAGCAGCTTGGGTCGCCCTGGGTCGGGGGAGCAGTACTTC
TRBJ2-7 | . | TRBV7-2 | few | CASSIKGGAGSSYEQYF | TGTGCCAGCAGCATAAAAGGTGGGGCGGGGAGCTCCTACGAGCAGTACTTC
TRBJ1-3 | TRBD1 | TRBV27 | once | CASSYTGAAGNTIYF | TGTGCCAGCAGCTATACAGGGGCCGCTGGAAACACCATATATTTT